This T cell receptor (beta chain) was profiled in a study of blood T cell repertoires in COVID-19. Method: immunoSEQ multiplex PCR; TCRdb's copy keeps in-frame clones and lacks some. The data hold roughly 330,000 clones, with over 70% observed a single time. In terms of age and location, participants ranged from roughly 18 to 95 years and lived in about two dozen US areas. Membership in each cohort depended on participant-reported clinical history. The CDR3 loop spans 10 amino acids. V was shortened by 6 bases and J by 5 bases, with 4 bases between the two germline ends. Germline CDR1 is MDHEN and CDR2 is SYDVKM.

The rearrangement uses TRBV28 and TRBJ2-5; D gene uncertain. The origin of this receptor is a man aged 25-45 years who had recovered from COVID-19. The specimen sequenced was PBMCs or T cells enriched from blood (not recorded which). CDR3 loop: CASRSETQYF. The CDR3 DNA sequence: TGTGCCAGCAGGTCGGAGACCCAGTACTTC.